This paragraph covers one T cell receptor beta chain sequence. These data belong to a study of technical replicates of blood from several donors. TCRdb keeps only in-frame clones here, not all; method: immunoSEQ multiplex PCR. The sample carries 55,000 to 80,000 clones, approximately 96% recorded once. V dropped 3 bases and J dropped 3 bases, with 9 bases sitting between them. The V gene's germline CDR1 is MGHRA and CDR2 YSYEKL. CDR3 length: 13 amino acids. Sequenced material: T cells isolated from PBMCs. V gene TRBV4-1 combines with J gene TRBJ2-7; tentatively, D is TRBD1 (5 bases). The sequence derives from a human donor in good health. The DNA for the CDR3 is TGCGCCAGCAGCCACTACGACAGCTACGAGCAGTACTTC. Translated: CASSHYDSYEQYF.